A single sample gave rise to the 31 T cell receptor beta chains below, sequenced in a study of OX40 agonist ivuxolimab in advanced cancers. Clones were read by immunoSEQ multiplex PCR, and TCRdb kept only the in-frame ones, dropping some. The sample includes roughly 56,000 clones, 84% of them seen just once. Sample: CD4+ or CD8+ T cells sorted from blood, taken in a trial of the OX40 agonist ivuxolimab. The receptor source for this set is an adult with an advanced solid tumor such as melanoma, head and neck, liver or kidney cancer.

The rearrangement links TRBV19 to TRBJ1-1; D is ambiguous. V shed 5 bases and J shed 1 base, with 8 bases lying between them. CDR1 LNHDA and CDR2 SQIVND come from the germline V gene (reference sequence). This CDR3 region has 13 residues. The CDR3 here is CASSPGPNTEAFF. The CDR3, as DNA: TGTGCCAGTAGTCCCGGACCGAACACTGAAGCTTTCTTT.

This chain connects TRBV6-1 to TRBJ1-1; D call uncertain. Trimming shortened V by 0 bases and J by 3 bases, and 8 bases separated the two germline ends. From germline, CDR1 is MNHNS and CDR2 SASEGT. The CDR3 extends over 14 amino acids. The CDR3 spells CASSEALTDTEAFF. As DNA, the CDR3 is TGTGCCAGCAGTGAAGCGTTAACAGACACTGAAGCTTTCTTT.

In this sample, this clone turned up a few times. The chain is built from TRBV11-2 and TRBJ1-5; no firm D call. Germline-derived CDR1 and CDR2 are SGHAT and FQNNGV. This CDR3 spans 13 amino acids. V lost 5 bases and J lost 4, with 9 bases in between. The CDR3 DNA follows: TGTGCCAGCAGCGGAGGGCCTAATCAGCCCCAGCATTTT. Protein sequence: CASSGGPNQPQHF. The full variable domain, with the rest looked up from reference TRBV11-2 and TRBJ1-5, is EAGVAQSPRYKIIEKRQSVAFWCNPISGHATLYWYQQILGQGPKLLIQFQNNGVVDDSQLPKDRFSAERLKGVDSTLKIQPAKLEDSAVYLCASSGGPNQPQHFGDGTRLSIL.

This clone occurred a few times. The chain has TRBV2 and TRBJ1-2; D not certain. The V gene's germline CDR1 is SNHLY and CDR2 FYNNEI. CDR3 size: 15 residues. Trimming left V 4 bases short and J 4 bases short, with 16 bases between. DNA of the CDR3: TGTGCCAGCAGTGTTCTTTCAGGATCCCTCTATGGCTACACCTTC. It encodes CASSVLSGSLYGYTF. Variable domain in full (rest from reference TRBV2 and TRBJ1-2): EPEVTQTPSHQVTQMGQEVILRCVPISNHLYFYWYRQILGQKVEFLVSFYNNEISEKSEIFDDQFSVERPDGSNFTLKIRSTKLEDSAMYFCASSVLSGSLYGYTFGSGTRLTVV.

This sequence joins TRBV19 and TRBJ2-5; unclear D gene. Trimming shortened V by 6 bases and J by 4 bases, and 6 bases separated the two germline ends. The CDR3 totals 11 residues. Germline loops: CDR1 LNHDA, CDR2 SQIVND (reference sequence). CDR3: CASSVGETQYF. The CDR3 nucleotides read TGTGCCAGTAGCGTAGGAGAGACCCAGTACTTC. Full variable domain (missing parts from reference TRBV19 and TRBJ2-5): DGGITQSPKYLFRKEGQNVTLSCEQNLNHDAMYWYRQDPGQGLRLIYYSQIVNDFQKGDIAEGYSVSREKKESFPLTVTSAQKNPTAFYLCASSVGETQYFGPGTRLLVL.

The rearrangement joins TRBV28 to TRBJ1-3; the D gene is possibly TRBD1 (6 bases). This CDR3 is 15 amino acids long. Germline V gives CDR1 MDHEN, CDR2 SYDVKM. Trimming took 6 bases from V and 6 from J, leaving 18 bases between them. The CDR3 nucleotides read TGTGCCAGCAGCACAGGAGGGGGGTTGGCAAACACCATATATTTT. This sequence encodes CASSTGGGLANTIYF.

The chain is built from TRBV30 and TRBJ2-2; 14 bases align to TRBD2. The CDR3 sequence is 17 residues long. After removal of 7 bases from V and 1 base from J, the junction contained 8 bases not matched to a gene. Germline V gene lookup returns CDR1 GTSNPN and CDR2 SVGIG (reference sequence). The CDR3 sequence: CALIGTSGGLNTGELFF. CDR3 bases: TGTGCCTTAATAGGGACTAGCGGGGGCCTGAACACCGGGGAGCTGTTTTTT.

J is TRBJ1-4 and V is TRBV9, with D perhaps matching TRBD1 (6 bases). The V gene's germline CDR1 is SGDLS and CDR2 YYNGEE. V lost 6 bases and J lost 5, with 14 bases in between. The CDR3 runs to 14 residues. In nucleotides, the CDR3 is TGTGCCAGCACGCGCGACCAGGGGAATGAAAAACTGTTTTTT. It specifies CASTRDQGNEKLFF.

In this sample, this clone turned up a few times. The V call is TRBV2, the J call TRBJ1-1; 11 positions match TRBD1. The V and J ends lost 8 bases and 3 bases, in that order; junction bases with no gene match: 5. The CDR3 contains 14 residues. CDR1 is SNHLY and CDR2 is FYNNEI in the germline V gene. This CDR3 reads CASRRDRGDTEAFF. As DNA, the CDR3 is TGTGCCAGCCGACGGGACAGGGGGGACACTGAAGCTTTCTTT.

V usage is TRBV7-9 and J usage is TRBJ2-2; 7 bases map to TRBD1. The CDR3 runs to 15 residues. Losses at the gene ends were 4 bases for V and 4 bases for J; bases not matched to a gene: 6. Germline loops: CDR1 SEHNR, CDR2 FQNEAQ (reference sequence). The CDR3 DNA is TGTGCCAGCAGCTCCGGACAGGCTAGCACCGGGGAGCTGTTTTTT. Its protein product is CASSSGQASTGELFF. Supplemented by reference TRBV7-9 and TRBJ2-2, the full variable domain reads DTGVSQNPRHKITKRGQNVTFRCDPISEHNRLYWYRQTLGQGPEFLTYFQNEAQLEKSRLLSDRFSAERPKGSFSTLEIQRTEQGDSAMYLCASSSGQASTGELFFGEGSRLTVL.

CDR3 in amino acids: CATSRITSATFGNEQFF. As DNA, the CDR3 is TGTGCCACCAGCAGAATTACTAGCGCCACTTTCGGGAATGAGCAGTTCTTC. The chain uses TRBV15 and TRBJ2-1; 7 positions agree with TRBD2. Germline V gene data show CDR1 as LNHNV and CDR2 as YYDKDF (reference sequence). This CDR3 is built from 17 residues. Trimming took 2 bases from V and 7 from J; bases not matched to a gene: 14.

The gene calls are TRBV7-8 and TRBJ2-2; D remains unclear. Germline V gives CDR1 SGHVS, CDR2 FQNEAQ. V was trimmed by 0 bases and J by 0 bases, leaving 11 bases between them. The CDR3 consists of 17 residues. CDR3 sequence reads: CASSLARLRANTGELFF. Written as DNA, the CDR3 is TGTGCCAGCAGCTTAGCGCGGTTAAGGGCGAACACCGGGGAGCTGTTTTTT.

The genes are TRBV11-3 and TRBJ2-2, with a possible D match to TRBD2 (5 bases). Germline V CDR1 and CDR2: SGHNT, YENEEA. The CDR3 runs to 14 residues. V lost 5 bases and J lost 4, with 11 bases in between. The CDR3 DNA sequence: TGTGCCAGCAGCCCCCGGAGCGGCACCGGGGAGCTGTTTTTT. Amino acids: CASSPRSGTGELFF.

V and J are TRBV6-5 and TRBJ1-1; perhaps TRBD1 as D (6 bases). Germline V gene sequence: CDR1 MNHEY, CDR2 SVGAGI. This CDR3 has 15 residues. Trimming pared 6 bases from V and 7 bases from J, leaving 21 bases between. For the CDR3, the DNA is TGTGCCAGCAGCCTACAGGGCCCGGTTAGACATGAAGCTTTCTTT. Translated: CASSLQGPVRHEAFF.

The V gene is TRBV6-6, the J gene TRBJ2-7, with unresolved D. The CDR3 length is 15 residues. Germline loops: CDR1 MNHNY, CDR2 SVGAGI (reference sequence). V shed 2 bases and J shed 0 bases, with 11 bases lying between them. CDR3 region: CASSYLLTDSYEQYF. CDR3 bases: TGTGCCAGCAGTTACCTTCTGACCGACTCCTACGAGCAGTACTTC.

The rearrangement uses TRBV7-9 and TRBJ1-2; TRBD1 matches 7 bases. Germline trimming cut 5 bases from V and 8 bases from J; bases unmatched to any gene: 11. This CDR3 region has 14 residues. The germline gives CDR1 SEHNR, CDR2 FQNEAQ (reference sequence). CDR3 bases: TGTGCCAGCAGCCTATCCTCAGGAGGGGGCGGCTACACCTTC. This codes for CASSLSSGGGGYTF.

The CDR3 loop is CATSAGFSQETQYF. The DNA of the CDR3 is TGTGCCACATCGGCGGGGTTTTCCCAAGAGACCCAGTACTTC. The chain has TRBV15 and TRBJ2-5, with D perhaps TRBD2 (6 bases). The germline V gene has CDR1 LNHNV and CDR2 YYDKDF (reference sequence). The V end lost 9 bases, the J end lost 1 base, and 15 bases lay between the germline ends. This CDR3 region has 14 residues.

This rearrangement joins TRBV10-3 to TRBJ1-2; D is unresolved. The V gene lost 0 bases and the J gene lost 5 bases, with 7 bases spanning the gap. CDR1 and CDR2 from the germline V gene are ENHRY and SYGVKD. CDR3 length equals 13 residues. Written as DNA, the CDR3 is TGTGCCATCAGTGAGTCTTCTGGGTATGGCTACACCTTC. It specifies CAISESSGYGYTF.

The V and J genes are TRBV4-1 and TRBJ2-1; D is ambiguous. Germline V CDR1 and CDR2: MGHRA, YSYEKL. V lost 2 bases and J 6 bases, leaving 8 bases between the germline ends. The CDR3 consists of 13 residues. CDR3 coding DNA: TGCGCCAGCAGCCAAAGGGTCTCCAATGAGCAGTTCTTC. Translation gives CASSQRVSNEQFF.

This chain links TRBV5-4 with TRBJ2-5; 13 bases fit TRBD2. Germline lookup yields CDR1 SGHNT and CDR2 YYREEE (reference sequence). There are 15 residues in the CDR3. With V trimmed by 4 bases and J by 9 bases, 9 bases remained unmatched. CDR3 coding DNA: TGTGCCAGCAGCCCAGGGACTAGCGGGGCCCAGGCCCAGTACTTC. This encodes CASSPGTSGAQAQYF.

With regard to this clone: In the same sample, other DNA sequences code for this CDR3. The chain carries TRBV5-1 and TRBJ1-2; no firm D call. The CDR3 sequence is 13 residues long. Trimming removed 0 bases from V and 5 bases from J, with 8 bases in between. Per the germline V gene, CDR1 is SGHRS and CDR2 is YFSETQ. The CDR3 is CASSLGEDYGYTF. The CDR3 nucleotides read TGCGCCAGCAGCTTGGGGGAGGATTATGGCTACACCTTC.

This clone was picked up a small number of times. The rearrangement links TRBV7-9 to TRBJ1-1; D perhaps matches TRBD1 (5 bases). The V and J ends lost 5 bases and 1 base respectively, with 11 bases between them. CDR1 is SEHNR, CDR2 FQNEAQ, per germline (reference sequence). The CDR3 consists of 14 residues. The CDR3 reads CASSPLGGNTEAFF. CDR3 DNA sequence: TGTGCCAGCAGCCCCCTTGGGGGGAACACTGAAGCTTTCTTT.

The rearrangement uses TRBV6-5 and TRBJ1-6; 7 bases are shared with TRBD1. The V segment lost 6 bases and the J segment 10 bases; nucleotides outside the gene matches: 9. The CDR3 contains 14 residues. Germline V gene lookup returns CDR1 MNHEY and CDR2 SVGAGI. The CDR3 bases are TGTGCCAGCAGGAAGACAGGGCGAAACTCACCCCTCCACTTT. Its translation is CASRKTGRNSPLHF.

This clone was counted a few times. The rearrangement links TRBV5-1 to TRBJ2-2; no definite D call. The CDR3 is 15 amino acids. V lost 0 bases and J 2 bases, leaving 8 bases between the germline ends. Germline V gene sequence: CDR1 SGHRS, CDR2 YFSETQ. The chain's CDR3 is CASSLGTENTGELFF. The CDR3 DNA follows: TGCGCCAGCAGCTTGGGGACCGAAAACACCGGGGAGCTGTTTTTT.

V gene TRBV28 combines with J gene TRBJ1-2, with D perhaps matching TRBD1 (5 bases). The CDR3 runs to 17 residues. Germline CDR1 reads MDHEN; CDR2 reads SYDVKM. V lost 6 bases and J 2 bases, leaving 22 bases between the germline ends. The CDR3: CASRVPPGAGLNYGYTF. The CDR3 DNA is TGTGCCAGCAGAGTTCCCCCGGGCGCAGGGTTGAACTATGGCTACACCTTC.

The rearrangement joins TRBV2 to TRBJ2-1; D not certain. Trimming pared 7 bases from V and 1 base from J, leaving 14 bases between. Germline V lookup: CDR1 SNHLY, CDR2 FYNNEI. The CDR3 is 15 residues long. CDR3 in DNA: TGTGCCAGCAAGTTTCAATCCGCTTCCTACAATGAGCAGTTCTTC. The encoded protein is CASKFQSASYNEQFF.

The chain uses TRBV7-2 and TRBJ1-5; unclear D gene. Germline CDR1 reads SGHTA; CDR2 reads FQGNSA. Trimming stripped 6 bases from V and 2 bases from J, with 8 bases between. This CDR3 has 13 amino acids. The CDR3 reads CASRTGGNQPQHF. DNA for the CDR3: TGTGCCAGCAGAACCGGGGGCAATCAGCCCCAGCATTTT.

The gene calls are TRBV7-2 and TRBJ2-1, with TRBD2 identical over 14 bases. Germline values: CDR1 SGHTA, CDR2 FQGNSA. J was trimmed by 8 bases and V by 4 bases; bases with no gene match: 10. The length of the CDR3 is 17 residues. The CDR3 is CASSSNGLAGGLYEQFF. The CDR3 coding sequence is TGTGCCAGCAGCTCCAACGGACTAGCGGGAGGTTTGTATGAGCAGTTCTTC. Full variable domain (missing parts from reference TRBV7-2 and TRBJ2-1): GAGVSQSPSNKVTEKGKDVELRCDPISGHTALYWYRQSLGQGLEFLIYFQGNSAPDKSGLPSDRFSAERTGGSVSTLTIQRTQQEDSAVYLCASSSNGLAGGLYEQFFGPGTRLTVL.

This clone was counted a single time. In the same sample, other DNA sequences code for this CDR3. The V gene is TRBV19, the J gene TRBJ2-5, with TRBD1 as a possible D gene (5 bases). The CDR3 has 15 amino acids. V was trimmed by 0 bases and J by 4 bases, leaving 12 bases between them. The V gene's germline CDR1 is LNHDA and CDR2 SQIVND (reference sequence). The CDR3 loop is CASSIDTGPRETQYF. In nucleotides, the CDR3 is TGTGCCAGTAGTATAGATACAGGTCCCCGAGAGACCCAGTACTTC.

The gene calls are TRBV19 and TRBJ1-4; D unclear. The germline V and J ends were trimmed by 4 bases and 7 bases, with 10 bases remaining between them. The length of the CDR3 is 13 residues. Germline CDR1 reads LNHDA; CDR2 reads SQIVND (reference sequence). The CDR3 sequence: CASSRDKLEKLFF. In DNA, the CDR3 is TGTGCCAGTAGTAGAGACAAGCTTGAAAAACTGTTTTTT.

This clone was seen only a few times. The chain joins TRBV30 to TRBJ2-5; 9 nucleotides align to TRBD2. CDR1 GTSNPN and CDR2 SVGIG come from the germline V gene (reference sequence). This CDR3 contains 14 residues. V lost 3 bases and J lost 5; bases outside the gene matches: 7. The CDR3 loop reads CAWRLAGARETQYF. CDR3 nucleotides: TGTGCCTGGAGATTAGCGGGAGCCCGCGAGACCCAGTACTTC.